The next 17 T cell receptor beta chains were all read from a single sample in a study of regulatory T cells in long-lasting Graves disease. Through Arm-PCR of CDR3 regions and iRepertoire HTBI primers, TCR beta libraries were built. Using its own MiXCR run on the multiplex PCR reads, TCRdb lists one record per CDR3 protein. Among 350,000 to 550,000 distinct CDR3 sequences listed, 15% were seen once. Time point specified: newly diagnosed GD, antithyroid drugs for less than 3 months. PBMC RNA was the source of the TCR library. The sample was also linked to a second study, of T cells in Graves' hyperthyroidism and ophthalmopathy.

Sequencing was performed on peripheral blood mononuclear cells (PBMCs), taken at new diagnosis, from a patient treated with antithyroid drugs. The receptors derive from a young woman with Graves disease.

The chain uses TRBV5-1 and TRBJ2-5; 8 nucleotides match TRBD1. The CDR3 extends over 16 amino acids. Per the germline V gene, CDR1 is SGHRS and CDR2 is YFSETQ. Losses at the gene ends were 3 bases for V and 0 bases for J; bases not matched to a gene: 7. The CDR3 DNA follows: TGCGCCAGCAGCTCCGGACAGGGCAAGTACCAAGAGACCCAGTACTTC. Its protein is CASSSGQGKYQETQYF. The whole variable domain, remainder taken from reference TRBV5-1 and TRBJ2-5, is KAGVTQTPRYLIKTRGQQVTLSCSPISGHRSVSWYQQTPGQGLQFLFEYFSETQRNKGNFPGRFSGRQFSNSRSEMNVSTLELGDSALYLCASSSGQGKYQETQYFGPGTRLLVL.

Notes on this clonotype: It is likely a read error: a sequence one base away is far more abundant. This chain connects TRBV18 to TRBJ2-1, with 7 bases aligning to TRBD1. J was trimmed by 10 bases and V by 1 base; bases with no gene match: 4. CDR1 is KGHSH and CDR2 is LQKENI in the germline V gene. CDR3 length: 13 amino acids. As DNA, the CDR3 is TGTGCCAGCTCACCACGGGACAGCCGCGAGCAGTTCTTC. Translated, it gives CASSPRDSREQFF.

CDR3 nucleotides: TGTGCCAGCAGCGCCTCCCGCGGGGGTGAAGCTTTCTTT. Protein: CASSASRGGEAFF. This rearrangement joins TRBV2 to TRBJ1-1; TRBD1 might be the D (5 bases). V lost 6 bases and J 7 bases, leaving 15 bases between the germline ends. Germline loops: CDR1 SNHLY, CDR2 FYNNEI. The CDR3 contains 13 residues.

The chain joins TRBV30 to TRBJ2-7, with TRBD1 matching over 8 bases. Unmatched junction bases numbered 4, after V lost 1 base and J lost 5 bases. CDR1 is GTSNPN and CDR2 is SVGIG in the germline V gene (reference sequence). The CDR3 has 13 amino acids. CDR3 sequence reads: CAWSARQGNEQYF. CDR3 sequence (DNA): TGTGCCTGGAGTGCGAGACAGGGGAACGAGCAGTACTTC.

The V call is TRBV5-1, the J call TRBJ1-1; D perhaps matches TRBD1 (6 bases). V lost 4 bases and J 4 bases, leaving 14 bases between the germline ends. Germline V gives CDR1 SGHRS, CDR2 YFSETQ. The CDR3 spans 14 residues. The CDR3 DNA reads TGCGCCAGCAGCGCACAGGGAGGAGGCACTGAAGCTTTCTTT. Amino acid sequence: CASSAQGGGTEAFF.

This clonotype was seen many times. CDR3 amino acids: CASSGARENTGELFF. In DNA, the CDR3 is TGTGCCAGCAGTGGGGCCCGGGAGAACACCGGGGAGCTGTTTTTT. This chain links TRBV12-3 or TRBV12-4 with TRBJ2-2; D may match TRBD1 or TRBD2 (5 bases each). The CDR3 is 15 amino acids. The V end lost 5 bases, the J end lost 1 base, and 11 bases lay between the germline ends.

CDR3 coding DNA: TGTGCCATCAGTTTCGACAGGGGGCGTTCTGGAAACACCATATATTTT. This translates into CAISFDRGRSGNTIYF. J is TRBJ1-3 and V is TRBV10-3; 10 nucleotides line up with TRBD1. The CDR3 has 16 amino acids. The V and J ends lost 5 bases and 1 base, in that order; junction bases with no gene match: 5. Germline V gene data show CDR1 as ENHRY and CDR2 as SYGVKD.

This clonotype came up many times. This chain links TRBV12-5 with TRBJ1-5; D unresolved. This CDR3 spans 13 amino acids. V was clipped by 2 bases and J by 3 bases, with 5 bases between them. The germline V gene has CDR1 LGHNT and CDR2 FRNRAP. Written as DNA, the CDR3 is TGTGCTAGTGGTTTGAGGCCCAATCAGCCCCAGCATTTT. This encodes CASGLRPNQPQHF.

The chain joins TRBV27 to TRBJ2-7; D remains ambiguous. This CDR3 spans 16 amino acids. Germline V lookup: CDR1 MNHEY, CDR2 SMNVEV (reference sequence). The germline V and J ends were trimmed by 5 bases and 0 bases, with 17 bases remaining between them. The CDR3 region has the DNA TGTGCCAGCAGTCCCAGACGGCGATTGAGCTCCTACGAGCAGTACTTC. Protein sequence: CASSPRRRLSSYEQYF.

This clonotype was found a few times. The rearrangement uses TRBV9 and TRBJ2-1; TRBD2 matches at 14 bases. This CDR3 region has 19 residues. V lost 2 bases and J lost 9; bases outside the gene matches: 16. Looked up from germline, CDR1 is SGDLS and CDR2 is YYNGEE. CDR3 in amino acids: CASSVAGLAGVPPGGEQFF. DNA of the CDR3: TGTGCCAGCAGCGTTGCGGGACTAGCGGGAGTCCCCCCTGGGGGTGAGCAGTTCTTC.

This clonotype was picked up many times. The chain has TRBV20-1 and TRBJ2-1, with D unresolved. V lost 4 bases to trimming and J lost 4 bases, with 5 bases between them. Germline CDR1 reads DFQATT; CDR2 reads SNEGSKA (reference sequence). This CDR3 contains 11 residues. The DNA of the CDR3 is TGCAGTGCTAACCTGTACAATGAGCAGTTCTTC. This codes for CSANLYNEQFF.

This clonotype was seen many times. This chain uses TRBV29-1 with TRBJ2-3; 14 positions agree with TRBD2. Looked up from germline, CDR1 is SQVTM and CDR2 is ANQGSEA. The CDR3 loop spans 18 amino acids. J gave up 0 bases and V 3 bases, and 8 bases lay outside the gene matches. CDR3 bases: TGCAGCGTTGACCTGAGACTAGCGGGAGGGCCGAGCACAGATACGCAGTATTTT. Protein: CSVDLRLAGGPSTDTQYF.

This clonotype was counted many times. The chain carries TRBV7-2 and TRBJ1-5; no firm D call. CDR1 SGHTA and CDR2 FQGNSA come from the germline V gene. Between the trimmed V and J ends, which lost 5 bases and 3 bases, there was a span of 11 bases. The CDR3 extends over 14 amino acids. The CDR3: CASSLAPDNQPQHF. DNA for the CDR3: TGTGCCAGCAGCCTCGCCCCTGACAATCAGCCCCAGCATTTT. Full variable domain (outside the CDR3, taken from reference TRBV7-2 and TRBJ1-5): GAGVSQSPSNKVTEKGKDVELRCDPISGHTALYWYRQSLGQGLEFLIYFQGNSAPDKSGLPSDRFSAERTGGSVSTLTIQRTQQEDSAVYLCASSLAPDNQPQHFGDGTRLSIL.

This chain connects TRBV10-3 to TRBJ2-2; 12 bases are a match to TRBD2. CDR3 length: 15 residues. Germline CDR1 and CDR2: ENHRY and SYGVKD. Trimming at V came to 6 bases and at J to 5 bases, leaving 4 bases not matched to a gene. The CDR3 DNA reads TGTGCCATCAGAGTGACTAGCGGGAGTACCGGGGAGCTGTTTTTT. Protein: CAIRVTSGSTGELFF.

This clonotype has a handful of counts. This rearrangement joins TRBV9 to TRBJ2-7; 7 bases map to TRBD2. The germline V gene has CDR1 SGDLS and CDR2 YYNGEE. The length of the CDR3 is 16 residues. Trimming cost V 0 bases and J 7 bases; bases outside gene matches: 13. CDR3 sequence reads: CASSVGWEGRGREQYF. The CDR3 nucleotides are TGTGCCAGCAGCGTAGGGTGGGAGGGCCGCGGGCGAGAGCAGTACTTC.

This clonotype was seen at least ten times. V and J are TRBV20-1 and TRBJ2-1; D perhaps matches TRBD2 (6 bases). The CDR3 consists of 14 residues. Germline loops: CDR1 DFQATT, CDR2 SNEGSKA (reference sequence). The CDR3 DNA reads as TGCAGCCACGGCGGGGAAAGCTCCTACAATGAGCAGTTCTTC. Its translation is CSHGGESSYNEQFF.

This clonotype was picked up many times. The chain uses TRBV5-1 and TRBJ2-5; D gene unclear. Deletions cut 0 bases from V and 4 bases from J, with 13 bases between. Per the germline V gene, CDR1 is SGHRS and CDR2 is YFSETQ. This CDR3 has 15 residues. CDR3 sequence (DNA): TGCGCCAGCAGCTTGGCCGTCGCCGTCGGAGAGACCCAGTACTTC. As protein: CASSLAVAVGETQYF.